The T cell receptor beta chain under discussion was sequenced for a study of OX40 agonist ivuxolimab in advanced cancers. The J segment lost 0 bases and the V segment lost 0 bases, leaving 9 bases of the junction unmatched. CDR1 and CDR2 (germline): SGHRS, YFSETQ. CDR3 length: 19 residues. Assay: immunoSEQ multiplex PCR; the TCRdb copy retains only in-frame clones and omits some. This table holds under 100,000 clones, over 70% found once. The V gene is TRBV5-1, the J gene TRBJ2-1; 10 positions agree with TRBD2. The specimen was CD4+ or CD8+ T cells sorted from blood, collected in a trial of the OX40 agonist ivuxolimab. This receptor was taken from an adult with an advanced solid tumor such as melanoma, head and neck, liver or kidney cancer. The CDR3 DNA reads as TGCGCCAGCAGCTTGGGAGGACTAGCGGCCAGAAGCTCCTACAATGAGCAGTTCTTC. This codes for CASSLGGLAARSSYNEQFF.